This T cell receptor (beta chain) was recorded in a study of OX40 agonist ivuxolimab in advanced cancers. Repertoires were generated with immunoSEQ multiplex PCR, while TCRdb's copy carries only in-frame clones and drops some. The sample has more than 45,000 clones; roughly 93% are singletons. CDR1 and CDR2 (germline): MNHEY, SMNVEV (reference sequence). CDR3 size: 15 residues. V shed 2 bases and J shed 2 bases, with 10 bases lying between them. The gene calls are TRBV27 and TRBJ1-5; D unclear. This receptor was identified in an adult with an advanced solid tumor such as melanoma, head and neck, liver or kidney cancer. Sequenced here: CD4+ or CD8+ T cells sorted from blood, sampled in a trial of the OX40 agonist ivuxolimab. The CDR3 here is CASSLSAVGNQPQHF. CDR3 DNA sequence: TGTGCCAGCAGTTTAAGCGCGGTAGGCAATCAGCCCCAGCATTTT.